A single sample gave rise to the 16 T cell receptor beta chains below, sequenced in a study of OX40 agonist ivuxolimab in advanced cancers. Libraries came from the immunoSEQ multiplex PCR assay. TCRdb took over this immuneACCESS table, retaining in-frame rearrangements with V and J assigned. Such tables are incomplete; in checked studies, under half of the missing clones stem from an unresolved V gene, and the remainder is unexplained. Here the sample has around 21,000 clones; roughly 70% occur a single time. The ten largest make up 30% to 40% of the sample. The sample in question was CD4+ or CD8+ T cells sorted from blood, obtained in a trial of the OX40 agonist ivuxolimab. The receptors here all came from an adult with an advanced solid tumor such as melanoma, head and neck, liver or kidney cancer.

CDR3 sequence: CASSWEGSSYEQYF. CDR3 bases: TGTGCCAGCAGTTGGGAGGGATCATCGTACGAGCAGTACTTC. This rearrangement joins TRBV6-5 to TRBJ2-7; the match to TRBD2 covers 7 bases. Germline V gene lookup returns CDR1 MNHEY and CDR2 SVGAGI. Trimming cost V 4 bases and J 4 bases; bases outside gene matches: 7. The CDR3 loop spans 14 amino acids.

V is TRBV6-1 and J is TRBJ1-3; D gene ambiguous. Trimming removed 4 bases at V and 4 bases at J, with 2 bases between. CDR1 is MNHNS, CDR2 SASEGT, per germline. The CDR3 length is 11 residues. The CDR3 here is CASSAGNTIYF. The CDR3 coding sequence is TGTGCCAGCAGTGCGGGAAACACCATATATTTT.

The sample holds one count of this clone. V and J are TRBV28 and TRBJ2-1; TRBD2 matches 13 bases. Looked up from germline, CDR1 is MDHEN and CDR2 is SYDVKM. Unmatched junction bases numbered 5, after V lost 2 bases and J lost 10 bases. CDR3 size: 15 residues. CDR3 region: CASSLGLAGVWEQFF. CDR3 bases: TGTGCCAGCAGTTTAGGACTAGCGGGAGTTTGGGAGCAGTTCTTC.

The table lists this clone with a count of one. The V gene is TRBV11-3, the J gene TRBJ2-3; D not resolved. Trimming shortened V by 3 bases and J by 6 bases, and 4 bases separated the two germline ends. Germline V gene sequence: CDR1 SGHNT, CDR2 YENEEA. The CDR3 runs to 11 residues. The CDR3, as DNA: TGTGCCAGCAGCTTGGGTGATACGCAGTATTTT. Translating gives CASSLGDTQYF.

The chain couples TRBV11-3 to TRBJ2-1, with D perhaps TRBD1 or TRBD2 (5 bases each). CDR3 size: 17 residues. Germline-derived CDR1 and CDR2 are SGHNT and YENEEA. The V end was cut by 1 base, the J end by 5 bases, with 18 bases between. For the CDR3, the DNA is TGTGCCAGCAGCTTAGGTGGGGGTCAGGGAGTAGACAATGAGCAGTTCTTC. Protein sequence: CASSLGGGQGVDNEQFF.

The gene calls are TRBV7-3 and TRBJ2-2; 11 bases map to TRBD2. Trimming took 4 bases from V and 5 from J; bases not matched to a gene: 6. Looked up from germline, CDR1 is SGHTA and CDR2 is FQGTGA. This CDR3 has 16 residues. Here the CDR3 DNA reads TGTGCCAGCAGCTCAACTAGCGGGAGAGGAACCGGGGAGCTGTTTTTT. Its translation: CASSSTSGRGTGELFF.

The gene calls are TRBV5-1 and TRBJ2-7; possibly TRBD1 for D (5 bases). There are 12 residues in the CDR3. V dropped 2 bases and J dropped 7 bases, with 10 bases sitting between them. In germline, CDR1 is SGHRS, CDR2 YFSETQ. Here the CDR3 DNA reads TGCGCCAGCAGCTTTGGGGCAAGGGAGCAGTACTTC. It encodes CASSFGAREQYF.

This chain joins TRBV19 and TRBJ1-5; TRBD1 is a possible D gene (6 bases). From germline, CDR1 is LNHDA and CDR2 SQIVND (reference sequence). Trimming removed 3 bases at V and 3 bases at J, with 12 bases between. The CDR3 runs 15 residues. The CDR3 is CASSMIGGNNQPQHF. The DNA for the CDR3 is TGTGCCAGTAGTATGATTGGGGGCAACAATCAGCCCCAGCATTTT.

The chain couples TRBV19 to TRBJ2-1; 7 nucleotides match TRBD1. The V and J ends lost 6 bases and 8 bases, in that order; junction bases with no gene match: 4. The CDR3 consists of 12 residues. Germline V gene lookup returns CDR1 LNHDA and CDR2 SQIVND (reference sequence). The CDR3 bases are TGTGCCAGTAGAGGGGGCTCAGATGAGCAGTTCTTC. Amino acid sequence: CASRGGSDEQFF. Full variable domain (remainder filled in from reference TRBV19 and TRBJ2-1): DGGITQSPKYLFRKEGQNVTLSCEQNLNHDAMYWYRQDPGQGLRLIYYSQIVNDFQKGDIAEGYSVSREKKESFPLTVTSAQKNPTAFYLCASRGGSDEQFFGPGTRLTVL.

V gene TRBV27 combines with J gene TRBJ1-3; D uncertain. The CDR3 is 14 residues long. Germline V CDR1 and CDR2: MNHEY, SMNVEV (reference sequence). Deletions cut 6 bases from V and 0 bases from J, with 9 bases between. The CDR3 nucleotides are TGTGCCAGCAGCCCGTGGAGCTCTGGAAACACCATATATTTT. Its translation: CASSPWSSGNTIYF.

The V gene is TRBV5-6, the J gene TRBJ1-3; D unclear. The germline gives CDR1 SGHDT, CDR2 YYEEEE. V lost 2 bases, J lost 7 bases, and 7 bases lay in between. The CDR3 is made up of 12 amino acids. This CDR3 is CASSFNENTIYF. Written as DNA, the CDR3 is TGTGCCAGCAGCTTTAACGAGAACACCATATATTTT.

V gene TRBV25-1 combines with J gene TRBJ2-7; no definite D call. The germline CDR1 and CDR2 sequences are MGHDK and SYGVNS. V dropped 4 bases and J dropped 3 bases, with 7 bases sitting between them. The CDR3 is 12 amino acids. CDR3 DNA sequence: TGTGCCAGCAGTGTAGGGAACTACGAGCAGTACTTC. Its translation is CASSVGNYEQYF.

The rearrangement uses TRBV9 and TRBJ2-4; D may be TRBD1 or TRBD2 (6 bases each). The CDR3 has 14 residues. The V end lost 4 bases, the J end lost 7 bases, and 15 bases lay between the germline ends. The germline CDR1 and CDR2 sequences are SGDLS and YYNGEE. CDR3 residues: CASSSTWGANIQYF. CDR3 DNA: TGTGCCAGCAGCTCCACGTGGGGGGCGAACATTCAGTACTTC.

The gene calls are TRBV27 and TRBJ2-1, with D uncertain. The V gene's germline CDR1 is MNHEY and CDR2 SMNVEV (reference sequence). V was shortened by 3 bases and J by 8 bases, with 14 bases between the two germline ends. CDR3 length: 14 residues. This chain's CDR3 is CASSLWTADDEQFF. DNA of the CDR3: TGTGCCAGCAGTTTGTGGACGGCGGACGATGAGCAGTTCTTC.

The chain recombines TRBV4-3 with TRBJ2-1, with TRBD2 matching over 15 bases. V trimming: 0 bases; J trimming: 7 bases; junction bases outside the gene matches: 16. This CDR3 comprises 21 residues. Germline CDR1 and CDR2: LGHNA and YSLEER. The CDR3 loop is CASSQDWSPGTSGGSQNEQFF. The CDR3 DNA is TGCGCCAGCAGCCAAGATTGGTCTCCCGGGACTAGCGGGGGGTCTCAAAATGAGCAGTTCTTC.

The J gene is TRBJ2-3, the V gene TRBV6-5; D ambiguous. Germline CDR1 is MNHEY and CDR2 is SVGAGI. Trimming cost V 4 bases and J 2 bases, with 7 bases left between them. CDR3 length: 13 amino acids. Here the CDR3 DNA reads TGTGCCAGCAGTTTATTCGACACAGATACGCAGTATTTT. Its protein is CASSLFDTDTQYF.